This T cell receptor beta chain was captured in a study of T-cell memory formation after mild COVID-19. About the study: TCR clusters were mostly confined to one donor each. Study outcomes and limitations: Memory cells collected pre-infection included some clones that later responded, suggesting cross-reactive memory joined. While clones contracting from day 15 to 85 were balanced between CD4 and CD8, later expanders leaned CD4+. Contracting clones localized mainly to CM and EM when CD4+ and mainly to EMRA when CD8+.

Trimming left V 2 bases short and J 8 bases short, with 28 bases between. CDR3 length: 18 amino acids. Germline V gene sequence: CDR1 SGDLS, CDR2 YYNGEE. MiXCR was run by TCRdb on the 5' RACE reads, yielding one entry per CDR3 protein. The data contain about 430,000 distinct CDR3 sequences, roughly 24% of them singletons. Comments on this clonotype: Antigen specificity is unknown.

This TCR came from an adult woman who had mild COVID-19 (a few samples of this study predate the infection). Cell type and time point are not known. V gene TRBV9 combines with J gene TRBJ1-2, with unresolved D. The sample taken for sequencing was PBMCs or a T cell subset sorted from them (not recorded which). The CDR3 here is CASSVRSGSPEWIAGYTF. In DNA form, the CDR3 reads TGTGCCAGCAGCGTCCGCAGCGGTTCCCCCGAGTGGATCGCAGGCTACACCTTC.